This T cell receptor (beta chain) was recorded in a study of blood T cell repertoires in COVID-19. Study information: Acute and convalescent COVID-19 samples came from the United States, Italy and Spain.

Sequencing was performed with immunoSEQ multiplex PCR; in TCRdb, only in-frame clones are kept and a portion is missing. The profile shows fewer than 120,000 clones, 75% to 80% of them singletons. CDR1 and CDR2 from the germline V gene are LGHNA and YNFKEQ. The V and J ends lost 4 bases and 5 bases respectively, with 24 bases between them. There are 18 residues in the CDR3. In its sample, this clone was seen once. The receptor was derived from an elderly woman with active or convalescent COVID-19. Sequencing was carried out using peripheral blood. The chain combines TRBV4-2 with TRBJ2-1; possibly TRBD2 for D (6 bases). CDR3 DNA sequence: TGTGCCAGCAGCCCCCACGCAGGGCTAGCGAGGTCCGACAATGAGCAGTTCTTC. Protein: CASSPHAGLARSDNEQFF.